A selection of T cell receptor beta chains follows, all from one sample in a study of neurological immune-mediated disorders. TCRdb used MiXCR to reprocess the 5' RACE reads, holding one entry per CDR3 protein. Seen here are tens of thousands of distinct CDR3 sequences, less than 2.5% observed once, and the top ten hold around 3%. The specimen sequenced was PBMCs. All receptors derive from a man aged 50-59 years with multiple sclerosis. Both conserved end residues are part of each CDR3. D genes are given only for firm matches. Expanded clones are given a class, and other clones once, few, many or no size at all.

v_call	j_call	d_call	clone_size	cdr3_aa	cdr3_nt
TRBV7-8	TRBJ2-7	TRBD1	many	CASSDRAKAPYEQYF	TGTGCCAGCAGCGACAGGGCTAAAGCCCCCTACGAGCAGTACTTC
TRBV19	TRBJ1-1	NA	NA	CASSTGQTARTEAFF	TGTGCCAGTAGTACAGGACAGACTGCGCGTACTGAAGCTTTCTTT
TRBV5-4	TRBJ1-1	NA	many	CASSLDLGRNMNTEAFF	TGTGCCAGCAGCTTGGACCTAGGCAGGAACATGAACACTGAAGCTTTCTTT
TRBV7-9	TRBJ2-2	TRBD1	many	CASSLGGTDPTGELFF	TGTGCCAGCAGCTTAGGGGGGACAGATCCCACCGGGGAGCTGTTTTTT
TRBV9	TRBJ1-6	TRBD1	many	CASSLRTGENSPLHF	TGTGCCAGCAGCCTCCGGACAGGGGAAAATTCACCCCTCCACTTT
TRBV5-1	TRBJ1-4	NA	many	CASSFQPNEKLFF	TGCGCCAGCAGCTTCCAGCCTAATGAAAAACTGTTTTTT
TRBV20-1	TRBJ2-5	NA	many	CSASLVGETQYF	TGCAGTGCTAGTCTAGTAGGAGAGACCCAGTACTTC
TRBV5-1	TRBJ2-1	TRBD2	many	CASSLAGGGNEQFF	TGCGCCAGCAGCTTGGCGGGGGGGGGCAATGAGCAGTTCTTC
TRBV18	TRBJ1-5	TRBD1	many	CASSPQQGAGQPQHF	TGTGCCAGCTCACCACAACAGGGGGCAGGCCAGCCCCAGCATTTT
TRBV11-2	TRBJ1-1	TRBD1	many	CASNAETGWTEAFF	TGTGCCAGCAACGCCGAGACAGGGTGGACTGAAGCTTTCTTT
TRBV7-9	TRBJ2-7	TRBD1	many	CASSSGTGSYEQYF	TGTGCCAGCAGCTCCGGGACAGGGAGCTACGAGCAGTACTTC
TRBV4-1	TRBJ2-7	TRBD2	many	CASSATSVSYEQYF	TGCGCCAGCAGCGCGACTAGCGTCTCCTACGAGCAGTACTTC
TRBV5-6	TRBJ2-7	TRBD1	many	CASSPTGQGDLKSYEQYF	TGTGCCAGCAGCCCCACTGGACAGGGGGATCTTAAGTCCTACGAGCAGTACTTC
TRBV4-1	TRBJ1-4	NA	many	CASSPGQLNEKLFF	TGCGCCAGCAGCCCTGGTCAATTGAATGAAAAACTGTTTTTT
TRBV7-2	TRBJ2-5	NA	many	CASSFGNQETQYF	TGTGCCAGCAGCTTCGGGAACCAAGAGACCCAGTACTTC
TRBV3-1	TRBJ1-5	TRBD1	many	CASSPGGGAVAGLQHF	TGTGCCAGCAGCCCAGGAGGGGGCGCGGTTGCTGGTCTCCAGCATTTT